The next 18 T cell receptor gamma chains were all read from a single sample in a study of γδ T cells in repeated Plasmodium falciparum infection. Vgamma9/Vdelta2+ and Vdelta2-negative gammadelta T cells were flow-sorted from PBMC for bulk sequencing. TCRdb re-analyzed the multiplex PCR reads via CATT. This table holds 30,000 or so gamma-chain clones, more than 1.4% found once. The sequenced material came from gamma-delta T cells from blood. These receptors came from a pool of human donors (malaria-infected and uninfected, not separated).

Of note for this clone: The amino acid sequence in TCRdb belongs to a much larger clone and departs from this DNA's translation at residue 3, likely a sequencing read error; the sequence shown is translated from the DNA. The V call is TRGV2, the J call TRGJ1 or TRGJ2. Since TCRdb gives no J gene, matching the DNA to germline was used here to assign it. Germline lookup yields CDR1 EGSNGY and CDR2 YDSYNSKV. The CDR3 spans 13 residues. As DNA, the CDR3 is TGTGCCCCCTGGGATCGTTCTTATTATAAGAAACTCTTT. Residues: CAPWDRSYYKKLF.

This clone was observed a handful of times. TCRdb's protein, taken from a much larger clone, differs from this DNA's translation at residue 10, likely owing to a read error; the protein displayed comes from the DNA. The CDR3 sequence: CATWDRPGSCKKLF. CDR3 DNA: TGTGCCACCTGGGACAGGCCAGGTAGTTGTAAGAAACTCTTT. V usage is TRGV5 and J usage is TRGJ1 or TRGJ2. Matching the DNA to germline supplied the J gene, which TCRdb does not give. V lost 0 bases to trimming and J lost 9 bases; unmatched junction nucleotides: 11. The CDR3 runs 14 residues. The germline V gene has CDR1 VINAFY and CDR2 YDVSNSKD.

This clone has a handful of counts. For this DNA, TCRdb reports the protein of a much larger clone, which diverges at residue 3, most likely from a read error; the protein presented here is translated directly from the DNA. The gene calls are TRGV3 and TRGJ1 or TRGJ2. As TCRdb names no J gene, one was assigned here on the basis of a DNA match to germline. Germline loops: CDR1 VTNTFY, CDR2 YDVSTARD (reference sequence). This CDR3 region has 12 residues. CDR3 amino acids: CAAWYHYYKKLF. For the CDR3, the DNA is TGTGCCGCCTGGTATCATTATTATAAGAAACTCTTT.

This clone was detected many times. This likely traces to a read error, being one base from a far larger clone. The same CDR3 can be traced to other DNA sequences in this sample. The J gene is TRGJP, the V gene TRGV9. The J gene is absent in TCRdb and was assigned here via DNA matching to germline. Trimming removed 0 bases from V and 11 bases from J; junction bases left unmatched: 13. Per germline, CDR1 GITISATS and CDR2 ISYDGTV (reference sequence). The CDR3 has 18 residues. This chain's CDR3 is CALWEVYSPRLGKKIKVF. The CDR3 nucleotides read TGTGCCTTGTGGGAGGTGTATAGCCCAAGGCTGGGCAAAAAAATCAAGGTATTT.

Worth noting for this clone: TCRdb pairs this DNA with a much larger clone's protein that differs at residue 5, likely a read error; the protein shown was translated from the DNA. This sequence joins TRGV3 and TRGJ1 or TRGJ2. Assignment of the J gene here rests on matching the DNA to germline, because TCRdb gives none. Germline-derived CDR1 and CDR2 are VTNTFY and YDVSTARD (reference sequence). This CDR3 has 14 amino acids. CDR3 DNA: TGTGCCACCTGGGTCAGGGGGAATTACTATAAGAAACTCTTT. Its translation: CATWVRGNYYKKLF.

A remark on this clone: It differs at one base from a far larger clone, so likely a read error. The sample holds other DNA sequences that translate to the same CDR3. The rearrangement links TRGV9 to TRGJ1 or TRGJ2. No J gene was available from TCRdb, and it was assigned here by a germline match of the DNA. The CDR3 covers 12 residues. The germline V gene encodes CDR1 GITISATS and CDR2 ISYDGTV (reference sequence). This chain's CDR3 is CALWERLLKKLF. In DNA, the CDR3 is TGTGCCCTGTGGGAGAGACTTCTTAAGAAACTCTTT.

This clone was recorded a few times. The amino acid sequence in TCRdb belongs to a much larger clone and departs from this DNA's translation at residue 8, likely a sequencing read error; the sequence shown is translated from the DNA. V usage is TRGV3 and J usage is TRGJ1 or TRGJ2. No J gene was available from TCRdb, and it was assigned here by a germline match of the DNA. This CDR3 comprises 17 residues. Trimming removed 0 bases from V and 0 bases from J; junction bases left unmatched: 11. CDR1 and CDR2 from the germline V gene are VTNTFY and YDVSTARD (reference sequence). The CDR3 DNA reads TGTGCCACCTGGGACAGGCGACTGCCCGTGAATTATTATAAGAAACTCTTT. It translates to CATWDRRLPVNYYKKLF.

This clone was observed a handful of times. The TCRdb record carries a much larger clone's protein, which differs from this DNA's translation at residue 7; a read error is the likely cause, and the protein listed here is the DNA translation. V usage is TRGV4 and J usage is TRGJ1 or TRGJ2. TCRdb leaves out the J gene; it was filled in here by matching the DNA to germline. Germline V gene sequence: CDR1 EGSTGY, CDR2 YDSYTSSV. The CDR3 totals 14 residues. Trimming removed 5 bases from V and 7 bases from J; junction bases left unmatched: 14. The CDR3 DNA reads as TGTGCCACCTGGGCCCCGGCCGGAGGCTATAAGAAACTCTTT. This encodes CATWAPAGGYKKLF.

This clone showed up just a few times. This DNA's translation and the protein TCRdb lists, from a much larger clone, do not match at residue 5, likely due to a read error; the protein shown is translated from the DNA. The genes are TRGV9 and TRGJ1 or TRGJ2. This CDR3 comprises 11 residues. From germline, CDR1 is GITISATS and CDR2 ISYDGTV (reference sequence). As DNA, the CDR3 is TGTGCCTTGTGGGCGGTGGACGAGAAACTCTTT. Its translation: CALWAVDEKLF.

This clone was seen repeatedly, ten times or more. The protein TCRdb gives is from a much larger clone and does not agree with this DNA's translation at residue 11, likely a read error; the protein shown here comes from the DNA. The chain combines TRGV9 with TRGJP2. The germline gives CDR1 GITISATS, CDR2 ISYDGTV (reference sequence). The CDR3 length is 13 residues. The CDR3 region is CALWRRSDWIETF. As DNA, the CDR3 is TGTGCCTTGTGGAGGAGGAGTGATTGGATCGAGACGTTT.

Comments on this clone: TCRdb's listed protein matches a much larger clone and diverges from this DNA's translation at residue 5, likely through a read error; the protein shown comes from the DNA. The chain carries TRGV2 and TRGJ1 or TRGJ2. The J gene, missing from TCRdb, was assigned here through DNA to germline matching. The length of the CDR3 is 14 residues. Germline CDR1 and CDR2: EGSNGY and YDSYNSKV. Here the CDR3 DNA reads TGTGCCACCTGGGGCGGGCCAGTTGCTTATAAGAAACTCTTT. Protein product: CATWGGPVAYKKLF.

There are many counts of this clone. The rearrangement links TRGV4 to TRGJ1 or TRGJ2. Germline V gene lookup returns CDR1 EGSTGY and CDR2 YDSYTSSV. The CDR3 is 13 residues long. Trimming removed 5 bases from V and 3 bases from J; junction bases left unmatched: 7. CDR3 nucleotide sequence: TGTGCCACCTGGGTCGCCACTTATTATAAGAAACTCTTT. It is translated as CATWVATYYKKLF.

This clone was recorded at least ten times. A read error may be the cause here, since a much bigger clone is one base away. The rearrangement joins TRGV5 to TRGJ1 or TRGJ2. TCRdb records no J gene; here it was assigned by comparing the DNA to germline. After removal of 0 bases from V and 10 bases from J, the junction contained 15 bases not matched to a gene. This CDR3 has 15 amino acids. The germline gives CDR1 VINAFY, CDR2 YDVSNSKD. For the CDR3, the DNA is TGTGCCACCTGGGACAGGCAGAGGAGAGTGCCAAAGAAACTCTTT. It is translated as CATWDRQRRVPKKLF.

This clone has more than one count but fewer than ten. The protein that TCRdb holds for this DNA derives from a much larger clone and differs from the translated DNA at residue 8, which likely indicates a read error; the protein shown here is translated from the DNA. The V and J genes are TRGV9 and TRGJP. Here the J gene came from matching the DNA to germline, since TCRdb omits it. J gave up 7 bases and V 5 bases, and 26 bases lay outside the gene matches. This CDR3 is built from 22 residues. Germline loops: CDR1 GITISATS, CDR2 ISYDGTV (reference sequence). The CDR3 here is CALWANRKHTMGSELGKKIKVF. In nucleotides, the CDR3 is TGTGCCTTGTGGGCTAACCGGAAGCATACCATGGGATCCGAGTTGGGCAAAAAAATCAAGGTATTT.

Concerning this clone: A read error likely explains this, since a far larger clone differs by one base. The DNA is left out, because the CDR3 cannot be placed on it with certainty; the CDR3 is given as TCRdb lists it. At the DNA level, this CDR3 is encoded by other sequences in the same sample as well. The V gene is listed as TRGV2; no J gene was called. Germline V CDR1 and CDR2: EGSNGY, YDSYNSKV. Termini included, the CDR3 measures 31 amino acids. The CDR3 region is CATWDGFIIRNSLAVEQHWLSQVSIGRIQHF.

This clone was found many times. This DNA translates differently at residue 10 from the TCRdb protein, which is that of a much larger clone; a read error is likely, and the protein shown is the DNA's own translation. V is TRGV9 and J is TRGJ1 or TRGJ2. The J gene, absent from TCRdb, was called here by matching the DNA to germline. Trimming took 2 bases from V and 5 from J; bases not matched to a gene: 12. Germline CDR1 and CDR2: GITISATS and ISYDGTV (reference sequence). This CDR3 region has 15 residues. As DNA, the CDR3 is TGTGCCTTGTGGGAGGCAAGCCTCCCTCATTATAAGAAACTCTTT. Residues: CALWEASLPHYKKLF.

This clone showed up just a few times. A read error likely explains why the TCRdb protein, taken from a much larger clone, differs from this DNA's translation at residue 15; the protein shown is translated from the DNA. The chain links TRGV3 to TRGJ1 or TRGJ2. Here the J gene was assigned by germline matching of the DNA, as TCRdb has none. The CDR3 is made up of 20 amino acids. CDR1 and CDR2 from the germline V gene are VTNTFY and YDVSTARD (reference sequence). With V trimmed by 0 bases and J by 8 bases, 28 bases remained unmatched. Here the CDR3 reads CATWDRPLKPWGIGSHKKLF. Written as DNA, the CDR3 is TGTGCCACCTGGGACAGGCCATTAAAACCATGGGGGATAGGTAGCCATAAGAAACTCTTT.

This clone was detected many times. Possible read error: a much larger clone is one base away. Other DNA sequences in the same sample also yield this CDR3. The chain is built from TRGV3 and TRGJP2. The germline V gene encodes CDR1 VTNTFY and CDR2 YDVSTARD (reference sequence). This CDR3 region has 12 residues. V lost 4 bases and J lost 6; bases outside the gene matches: 2. CDR3 sequence reads: CATWDRDWIKTF. For the CDR3, the DNA is TGTGCCACCTGGGATCGTGATTGGATCAAGACGTTT.